These 22 T cell receptor beta chains originate from one sample sequenced in a study of cytomegalovirus exposure and HLA in healthy donors. The PCR employed 60 Vbeta primers together with 13 Jbeta primers. Produced via immunoSEQ multiplex PCR; TCRdb's table is partial and in-frame only. The sample yields 150,000 or so clones, 60% to 85% seen once. The sample taken for sequencing was PBMCs. The receptors stem from a man aged 35 to 55 in good health and CMV-seropositive.

This clone has only a few counts. This chain uses TRBV6-1 with TRBJ2-5; TRBD2 matches 12 bases. The germline gives CDR1 MNHNS, CDR2 SASEGT. CDR3 length: 15 amino acids. J lost 2 bases, V lost 2 bases, and 0 bases had no gene match. The CDR3 reads CASSELAGGQETQYF. The CDR3 coding sequence is TGTGCCAGCAGTGAACTAGCGGGAGGGCAAGAGACCCAGTACTTC.

V gene TRBV19 combines with J gene TRBJ2-6; a possible D gene is TRBD2 (5 bases). V was clipped by 7 bases and J by 0 bases, with 10 bases between them. Per the germline V gene, CDR1 is LNHDA and CDR2 is SQIVND (reference sequence). The CDR3 spans 15 residues. The CDR3 bases are TGTGCCAGTAATGCCCGGGGCTCTGGGGCCAACGTCCTGACTTTC. Its translation is CASNARGSGANVLTF.

The V gene is TRBV9, the J gene TRBJ2-3; perhaps TRBD1 as D (5 bases). Germline CDR1 SGDLS, CDR2 YYNGEE. Trimming left V 0 bases short and J 1 base short, with 9 bases between. CDR3 size: 15 residues. The CDR3 DNA is TGTGCCAGCAGCGTAGAGGGGTTCCGCACAGATACGCAGTATTTT. Translating gives CASSVEGFRTDTQYF.

The rearrangement links TRBV9 to TRBJ2-2, with TRBD1 matching 7 bases. Germline CDR1 SGDLS, CDR2 YYNGEE. The CDR3 consists of 15 residues. J lost 1 base, V lost 4 bases, and 4 bases had no gene match. The CDR3 here is CASSPGQRNTGELFF. CDR3 DNA sequence: TGTGCCAGCAGCCCGGGACAGCGGAACACCGGGGAGCTGTTTTTT.

The V gene is TRBV27, the J gene TRBJ2-3; 9 bases map to TRBD1. J was trimmed by 11 bases and V by 2 bases; bases with no gene match: 5. The CDR3 length is 13 residues. From germline, CDR1 is MNHEY and CDR2 SMNVEV (reference sequence). As DNA, the CDR3 is TGTGCCAGCAGTTTAGGGACAGGGCAAAAGCAGTATTTT. This encodes CASSLGTGQKQYF.

DNA for the CDR3: TGTGCCAGTAGTTCAGGGGTCGCCTACGAGCAGTACTTC. Protein product: CASSSGVAYEQYF. The chain employs TRBV19 and TRBJ2-7, with D perhaps TRBD1 (6 bases). Germline CDR1 and CDR2: LNHDA and SQIVND (reference sequence). The CDR3 loop spans 13 amino acids. Trimming left V 5 bases short and J 2 bases short, with 10 bases between. The full variable domain, completed using reference TRBV19 and TRBJ2-7, is DGGITQSPKYLFRKEGQNVTLSCEQNLNHDAMYWYRQDPGQGLRLIYYSQIVNDFQKGDIAEGYSVSREKKESFPLTVTSAQKNPTAFYLCASSSGVAYEQYFGPGTRLTVT.

The V gene is TRBV5-1, the J gene TRBJ2-7, with 14 bases identical to TRBD2. Germline lookup yields CDR1 SGHRS and CDR2 YFSETQ. The CDR3 loop spans 16 amino acids. The junction had 6 bases not matched to a gene; V was cut back by 4 bases and J by 3 bases. As DNA, the CDR3 is TGCGCCAGCAGCGAGTCCGGGACTAGCGGGAGCTACGAGCAGTACTTC. Amino acids: CASSESGTSGSYEQYF.

The V and J genes are TRBV9 and TRBJ1-5; 7 nucleotides agree with TRBD1. The V gene's germline CDR1 is SGDLS and CDR2 YYNGEE. CDR3 size: 13 residues. Trimming at V came to 5 bases and at J to 4 bases, leaving 3 bases not matched to a gene. CDR3 in DNA: TGTGCCAGCAGTCCGGGACAGAATCAGCCCCAGCATTTT. Amino acids: CASSPGQNQPQHF.

The chain has TRBV7-9 and TRBJ1-2; D may be TRBD1 (5 bases). Germline CDR1 reads SEHNR; CDR2 reads FQNEAQ (reference sequence). The V and J ends lost 2 bases and 14 bases respectively, with 18 bases between them. CDR3 length equals 13 residues. The CDR3 nucleotides read TGTGCCAGCAGCTTACTCGGGACTGCGTTTTCTACCTTC. This encodes CASSLLGTAFSTF.

This clone was found a few times. The rearrangement uses TRBV29-1 and TRBJ1-2; no clear D gene. Looked up from germline, CDR1 is SQVTM and CDR2 is ANQGSEA. CDR3 length: 14 residues. Trimming pared 6 bases from V and 6 bases from J, leaving 20 bases between. Written as DNA, the CDR3 is TGCAGCGTAACTTTAGGATTTAGCGGGAATGGCTACACCTTC. Protein sequence: CSVTLGFSGNGYTF.

This chain uses TRBV7-2 with TRBJ2-7, with no clear D. The germline CDR1 and CDR2 sequences are SGHTA and FQGNSA. Trimming took off 5 bases at V and 7 bases at J, with 18 bases between the two ends. CDR3 length: 14 amino acids. The chain's CDR3 is CASSRTHAKDEQYF. The CDR3 DNA reads as TGTGCCAGCAGCCGCACCCACGCGAAAGATGAGCAGTACTTC.

This chain uses TRBV12-2 with TRBJ1-1; the tabulated D call, TRBD1, remains unverified against the DNA. TRBV12-2 corresponds to a pseudogene. The CDR3 extends over 14 amino acids. The CDR3 coding sequence is TGTGCAAGTCGCTCCGACAGAACGAACACTGAAGCTTTCTTT. Translation: CASRSDRTNTEAFF.

The gene calls are TRBV28 and TRBJ2-7, with 9 bases identical to TRBD1. With V trimmed by 8 bases and J by 2 bases, 10 bases remained unmatched. The CDR3 runs 15 residues. Germline assignment: CDR1 MDHEN and CDR2 SYDVKM. CDR3 coding DNA: TGTGCCAGCGGCGACCGGGACAGGGTCACCTACGAGCAGTACTTC. The encoded protein is CASGDRDRVTYEQYF. The full variable domain, rest sourced from reference TRBV28 and TRBJ2-7, is DVKVTQSSRYLVKRTGEKVFLECVQDMDHENMFWYRQDPGLGLRLIYFSYDVKMKEKGDIPEGYSVSREKKERFSLILESASTNQTSMYLCASGDRDRVTYEQYFGPGTRLTVT.

This chain uses TRBV6-5 with TRBJ2-1; D is perhaps TRBD1 (6 bases). Germline V lookup: CDR1 MNHEY, CDR2 SVGAGI. This CDR3 contains 15 residues. Trimming removed 6 bases at V and 4 bases at J, with 16 bases between. The CDR3 DNA sequence: TGTGCCAGCAGACGCGACAGGATCGGATACAATGAGCAGTTCTTC. This encodes CASRRDRIGYNEQFF.

The rearrangement uses TRBV4-3 and TRBJ2-3; 7 bases match TRBD2. The CDR3 length is 17 residues. Germline V gives CDR1 LGHNA, CDR2 YSLEER. The ends lost 0 bases at V and 1 base at J; junction bases unmatched: 7. CDR3 DNA sequence: TGCGCCAGCAGCCAAGATCTTGGCGGGAGTGGCACAGATACGCAGTATTTT. This translates into CASSQDLGGSGTDTQYF.

This chain joins TRBV14 and TRBJ2-2; D call uncertain. The CDR3 runs to 13 residues. The ends were cut back, 1 base at V and 5 bases at J, with 5 bases in the middle. Germline values: CDR1 SGHDN, CDR2 FVKESK. The CDR3 protein is CASSQVLTGELFF. In DNA, the CDR3 is TGTGCCAGCAGCCAAGTGCTAACCGGGGAGCTGTTTTTT.

This chain joins TRBV23-1 and TRBJ2-1; perhaps TRBD1 as D (6 bases). TRBV23-1 is reported as an ORF; its role is uncertain. Trimming removed 4 bases from V and 6 bases from J, with 13 bases in between. The CDR3 is 14 amino acids. CDR3 region: CASSRTAGVNEQFF. For the CDR3, the DNA is TGCGCCAGCAGTCGCACGGCAGGGGTCAATGAGCAGTTCTTC.

The chain uses TRBV30 and TRBJ2-2; 9 bases agree with TRBD2. Per the germline V gene, CDR1 is GTSNPN and CDR2 is SVGIG (reference sequence). Germline trimming cut 7 bases from V and 1 base from J; bases unmatched to any gene: 7. There are 15 residues in the CDR3. This chain's CDR3 is CASPGLAENTGELFF. CDR3 bases: TGTGCCTCACCGGGACTAGCCGAGAACACCGGGGAGCTGTTTTTT.

The V gene is TRBV25-1, the J gene TRBJ2-1; the match to TRBD2 covers 11 bases. CDR3 length: 16 residues. CDR1 and CDR2 (germline): MGHDK, SYGVNS. V shed 6 bases and J 3 bases; nucleotides not matched to a gene: 7. CDR3 DNA: TGTGCCAGCAGCGTACTAGCGGGAGATCTCTACAATGAGCAGTTCTTC. Protein sequence: CASSVLAGDLYNEQFF.

The chain is built from TRBV2 and TRBJ2-5, with 8 bases fitting TRBD2. V trimming: 6 bases; J trimming: 5 bases; junction bases outside the gene matches: 17. There are 17 residues in the CDR3. Germline CDR1 SNHLY, CDR2 FYNNEI. Here the CDR3 DNA reads TGTGCCAGCAGCGACCGCCAGGCAGCGGGAGACGGTGAGACCCAGTACTTC. This sequence encodes CASSDRQAAGDGETQYF.

The chain employs TRBV12-5 and TRBJ2-3, with D perhaps TRBD2 (5 bases). Trimming stripped 0 bases from V and 1 base from J, with 14 bases between. Germline CDR1 is LGHNT and CDR2 is FRNRAP. CDR3 length: 17 residues. The CDR3 protein is CASGLVGLRRGTDTQYF. DNA for the CDR3: TGTGCTAGTGGTTTGGTAGGGTTACGGCGGGGCACAGATACGCAGTATTTT.

This chain connects TRBV5-1 to TRBJ2-1; a possible D gene is TRBD1 (6 bases). There are 15 residues in the CDR3. CDR1 SGHRS and CDR2 YFSETQ come from the germline V gene. Trimming pared 2 bases from V and 6 bases from J, leaving 15 bases between. The CDR3 DNA sequence: TGCGCCAGCAGCTTACAGGGAGCCGGTGTCAATGAGCAGTTCTTC. Protein: CASSLQGAGVNEQFF.